This entry lists 7 T cell receptor beta chains sequenced from one sample in a study of tumor-infiltrating lymphocytes in primary liver carcinoma. Starting material for RNA and DNA co-extraction consisted of about 19-32 mg of unsorted bulk tissue. TCR beta cDNA was prepared out of roughly 0.5 ug total RNA by means of a constant-region primer. The TCR beta library was amplified through three nested multiplex PCR rounds in a modified ARM-PCR procedure. Investigators reported that the first two PCR rounds, at roughly 11 cycles each, used TRBV1-TRBV30 forward primers with a C-beta reverse primer. TCRdb redid the calling of the multiplex PCR reads with MiXCR, one entry per CDR3 protein. The sample shows tens of thousands of distinct CDR3 sequences, about two thirds of them seen only once. Sequencing was performed on liver tumor tissue from sampling region 4. The subset denotes: tumor region T4, right-lateral pole. These receptors were obtained from a man in his forties with primary liver carcinoma and hepatitis B virus infection.

Remarks on this clonotype: Being one base from a much bigger clone, this may be a read error. The final CDR3 position lacks the conserved phenylalanine or tryptophan, pointing to a likely read error. The gene calls are TRBV29-1 and TRBJ1-5; 9 bases map to TRBD1. Trimming took 6 bases from V and 4 from J; bases not matched to a gene: 1. CDR1 SQVTM and CDR2 ANQGSEA come from the germline V gene. This CDR3 comprises 12 residues. CDR3 sequence (DNA): TGCAGCGTGGGGACAGGGAATCAGCCCCAGCATTAT. It yields the protein CSVGTGNQPQHY.

To note about this clonotype: Sequence at one end of the junction differs from germline and may be a read error. The rearrangement uses TRBV4-1 and TRBJ1-5; 7 bases match TRBD1. Germline CDR1 MGHRA, CDR2 YSYEKL. The CDR3 extends over 15 amino acids. CDR3 DNA: TGTGCCAGGAGCCAAACGGGACAGCCGTCTCGGCCCCAGCATTTT. Its translation: CARSQTGQPSRPQHF.

The gene calls are TRBV7-9 and TRBJ1-5; D gene uncertain. V was cut by 11 bases and J by 10 bases, with 18 bases left in between. CDR3 length: 12 amino acids. Germline V CDR1 and CDR2: SEHNR, FQNEAQ (reference sequence). CDR3 protein: CAGGPRRTPQHF. In DNA form, the CDR3 reads TGTGCCGGCGGCCCACGACGAACTCCCCAGCATTTT.

Note on this clonotype: One end of the junction does not line up with germline, which may come from a read error. The CDR3 DNA is TGTGCCAGCAACTTAGATCCAGAGACCTCCTACAATGAGCGGTTCTTC. It specifies CASNLDPETSYNERFF. This chain links TRBV11-2 with TRBJ2-1, with unresolved D. CDR1 and CDR2 from the germline V gene are SGHAT and FQNNGV. The CDR3 runs to 16 residues. The whole variable domain, remainder taken from reference TRBV11-2 and TRBJ2-1, is EAGVAQSPRYKIIEKRQSVAFWCNPISGHATLYWYQQILGQGPKLLIQFQNNGVVDDSQLPKDRFSAERLKGVDSTLKIQPAKLEDSAVYLCASNLDPETSYNERFFGPGTRLTVL.

Concerning this clonotype itself: The CDR3 does not close with the conserved phenylalanine or tryptophan, likely indicating a read error. This chain uses TRBV4-2 with TRBJ2-5; tentatively, D is TRBD1 (5 bases). The CDR3 runs to 12 residues. The germline gives CDR1 LGHNA, CDR2 YNFKEQ. In DNA form, the CDR3 reads TGTGCCAGTAGCCAAGGGGCCGAGACCCAGTACGTC. Its translation is CASSQGAETQYV.

Note on this clonotype: This could be a read error, since a much larger clone is one nucleotide away. The chain carries TRBV5-1 and TRBJ2-1; 11 bases are a match to TRBD2. CDR1 is SGHRS and CDR2 is YFSETQ in the germline V gene. The trim removed 7 bases at V and 12 bases at J, leaving 12 bases unmatched. This CDR3 has 14 amino acids. The CDR3 spells CASSLLAGGYVQFF. The CDR3 DNA is TGCGCCAGCTCTCTTCTAGCGGGAGGTTATGTGCAGTTCTTC.

Concerning this clonotype: One junction end does not reproduce the germline sequence, and a read error may be involved. This chain connects TRBV11-2 to TRBJ2-5; 8 nucleotides agree with TRBD2. The germline V gene encodes CDR1 SGHAT and CDR2 FQNNGV. This CDR3 comprises 16 residues. CDR3 protein: CANSQTPGGGRETQYF. The CDR3 DNA is TGTGCCAACAGCCAGACTCCTGGCGGGGGGAGAGAGACCCAGTATTTC.